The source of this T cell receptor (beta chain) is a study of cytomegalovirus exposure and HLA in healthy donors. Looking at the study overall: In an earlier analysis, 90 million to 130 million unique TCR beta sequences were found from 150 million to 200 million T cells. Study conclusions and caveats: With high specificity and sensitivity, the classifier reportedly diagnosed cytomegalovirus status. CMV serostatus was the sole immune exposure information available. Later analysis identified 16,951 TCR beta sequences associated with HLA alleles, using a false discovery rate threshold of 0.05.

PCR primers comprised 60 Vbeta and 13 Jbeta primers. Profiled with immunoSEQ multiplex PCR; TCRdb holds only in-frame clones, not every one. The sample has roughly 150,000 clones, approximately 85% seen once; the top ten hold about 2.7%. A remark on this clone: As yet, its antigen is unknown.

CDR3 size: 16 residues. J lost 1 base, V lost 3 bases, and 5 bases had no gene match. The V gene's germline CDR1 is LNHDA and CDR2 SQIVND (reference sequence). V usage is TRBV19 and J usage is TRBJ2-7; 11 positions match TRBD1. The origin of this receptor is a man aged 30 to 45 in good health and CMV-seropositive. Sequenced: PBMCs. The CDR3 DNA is TGTGCCAGTAGTATGGGCCGGGACAGGGGGTCCTACGAGCAGTACTTC. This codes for CASSMGRDRGSYEQYF.